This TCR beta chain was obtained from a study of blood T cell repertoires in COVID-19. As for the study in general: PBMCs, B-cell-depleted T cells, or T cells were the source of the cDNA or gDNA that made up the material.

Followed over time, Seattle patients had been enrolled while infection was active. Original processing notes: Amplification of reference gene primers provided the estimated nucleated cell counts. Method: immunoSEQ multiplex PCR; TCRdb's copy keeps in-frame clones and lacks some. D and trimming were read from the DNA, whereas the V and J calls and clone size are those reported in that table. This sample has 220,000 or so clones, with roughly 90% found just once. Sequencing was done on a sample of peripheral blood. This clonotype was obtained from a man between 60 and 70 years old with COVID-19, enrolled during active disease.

In DNA form, the CDR3 reads TGTGCCAGCAGTAAGAGGCAGACGGACACTGAAGCTTTCTTT. It specifies CASSKRQTDTEAFF. The chain carries TRBV11-1 and TRBJ1-1, with unresolved D. The CDR3 spans 14 residues. Trimming stripped 6 bases from V and 3 bases from J, with 14 bases between. Germline lookup yields CDR1 SGHAT and CDR2 FQDESV (reference sequence). The entire variable domain, with the rest obtained from reference TRBV11-1 and TRBJ1-1, is as follows: EAEVAQSPRYKITEKSQAVAFWCDPISGHATLYWYRQILGQGPELLVQFQDESVVDDSQLPKDRFSAERLKGVDSTLKIQPAELGDSAMYLCASSKRQTDTEAFFGQGTRLTVV.